This T cell receptor beta chain was sequenced during a study of T cells in localized non-small cell lung cancer. Broader study findings: Longer overall survival accompanied higher blood T cell density. It was uninvolved adjacent lung that showed the highest T cell clonality, exceeding tumor.

About this clone itself: The antigen is not known.

Assay: immunoSEQ multiplex PCR; the TCRdb copy retains only in-frame clones and omits some. The sample yields 25,000 to 30,000 clones, roughly 90% seen once. Germline V gives CDR1 SEHNR, CDR2 FQNEAQ (reference sequence). Trimming removed 2 bases from V and 4 bases from J, with 8 bases in between. The length of the CDR3 is 13 residues. The sample was peripheral blood, taken before any cancer treatment. This TCR was sampled from an older female donor with stage I lung adenocarcinoma. The chain recombines TRBV7-9 with TRBJ1-1, with no clear D. CDR3 residues: CASSLNSGTEAFF. The DNA for the CDR3 is TGTGCCAGCAGCTTAAACTCGGGCACTGAAGCTTTCTTT.